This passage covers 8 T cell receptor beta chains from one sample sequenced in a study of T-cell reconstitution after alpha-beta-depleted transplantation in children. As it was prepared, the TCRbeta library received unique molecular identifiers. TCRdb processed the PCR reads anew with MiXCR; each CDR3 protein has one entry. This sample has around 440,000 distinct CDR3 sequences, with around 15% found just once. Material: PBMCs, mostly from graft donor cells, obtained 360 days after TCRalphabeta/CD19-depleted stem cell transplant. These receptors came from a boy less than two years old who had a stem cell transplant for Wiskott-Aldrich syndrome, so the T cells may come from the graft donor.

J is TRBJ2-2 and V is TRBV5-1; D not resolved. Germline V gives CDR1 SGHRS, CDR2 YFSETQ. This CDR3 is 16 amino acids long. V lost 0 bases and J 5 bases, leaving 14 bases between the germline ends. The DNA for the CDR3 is TGCGCCAGCAGCTTGGCCGTGGGTATCGGTACCGGGGAGCTGTTTTTT. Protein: CASSLAVGIGTGELFF. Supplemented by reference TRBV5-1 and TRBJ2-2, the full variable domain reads KAGVTQTPRYLIKTRGQQVTLSCSPISGHRSVSWYQQTPGQGLQFLFEYFSETQRNKGNFPGRFSGRQFSNSRSEMNVSTLELGDSALYLCASSLAVGIGTGELFFGEGSRLTVL.

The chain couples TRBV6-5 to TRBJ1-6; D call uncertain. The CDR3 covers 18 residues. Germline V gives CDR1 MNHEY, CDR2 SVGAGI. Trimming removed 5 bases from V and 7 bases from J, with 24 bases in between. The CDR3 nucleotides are TGTGCCAGCAGTCCACGGTGGAGGGTGCCGCGTTCAAATTCACCCCTCCACTTT. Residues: CASSPRWRVPRSNSPLHF.

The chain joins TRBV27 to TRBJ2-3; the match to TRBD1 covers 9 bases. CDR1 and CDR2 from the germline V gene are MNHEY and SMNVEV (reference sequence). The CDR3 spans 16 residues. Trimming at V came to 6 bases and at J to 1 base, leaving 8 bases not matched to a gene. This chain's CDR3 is CASRPQGAVGTDTQYF. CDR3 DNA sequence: TGTGCCAGCAGACCACAGGGGGCGGTCGGCACAGATACGCAGTATTTT.

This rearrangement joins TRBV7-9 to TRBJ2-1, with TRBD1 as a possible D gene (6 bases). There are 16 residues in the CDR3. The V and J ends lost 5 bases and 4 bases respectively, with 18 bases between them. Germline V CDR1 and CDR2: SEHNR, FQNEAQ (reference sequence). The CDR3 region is CASSPETGHHYNEQFF. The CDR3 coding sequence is TGTGCCAGCAGCCCAGAGACGGGACACCATTACAATGAGCAGTTCTTC.

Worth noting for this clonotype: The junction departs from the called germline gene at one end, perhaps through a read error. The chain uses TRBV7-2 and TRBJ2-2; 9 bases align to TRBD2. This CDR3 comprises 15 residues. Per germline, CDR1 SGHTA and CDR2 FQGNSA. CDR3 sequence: CARSLQRGVTGELFF. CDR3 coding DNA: TGTGCCAGGAGCTTACAGCGGGGGGTCACCGGGGAGCTGTTTTTT.

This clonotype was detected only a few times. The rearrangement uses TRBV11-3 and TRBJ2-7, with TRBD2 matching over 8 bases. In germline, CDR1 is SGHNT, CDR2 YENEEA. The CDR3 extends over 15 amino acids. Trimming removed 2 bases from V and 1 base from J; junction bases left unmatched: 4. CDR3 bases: TGTGCCAGCAGCTTATTTAGCGGGGTGTCCTACGAGCAGTACTTC. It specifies CASSLFSGVSYEQYF. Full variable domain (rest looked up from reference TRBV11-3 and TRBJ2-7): EAGVVQSPRYKIIEKKQPVAFWCNPISGHNTLYWYLQNLGQGPELLIRYENEEAVDDSQLPKDRFSAERLKGVDSTLKIQPAELGDSAVYLCASSLFSGVSYEQYFGPGTRLTVT.

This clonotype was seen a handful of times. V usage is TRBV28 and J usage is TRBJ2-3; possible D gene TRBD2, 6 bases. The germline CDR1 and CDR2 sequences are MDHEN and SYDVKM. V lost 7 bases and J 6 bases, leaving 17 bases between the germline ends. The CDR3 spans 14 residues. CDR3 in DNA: TGTGCCAGCAACCTCGGGGGTCCGTTGGATACGCAGTATTTT. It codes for CASNLGGPLDTQYF.

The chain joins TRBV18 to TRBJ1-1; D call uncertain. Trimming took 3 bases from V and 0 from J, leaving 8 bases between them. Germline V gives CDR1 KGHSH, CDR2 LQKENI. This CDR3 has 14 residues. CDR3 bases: TGTGCCAGCTCACCCGCCGCCCTGAACACTGAAGCTTTCTTT. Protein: CASSPAALNTEAFF.